This T cell receptor beta chain was observed in a study of PD-1 blockade in classical Hodgkin lymphoma. Findings and caveats of the study: Patients excluded were those beginning nivolumab under 1 year after ASCT.

Assay: immunoSEQ multiplex PCR; the TCRdb copy retains only in-frame clones and omits some. Of under 100,000 clones listed, approximately 88% are singletons. Germline V gene data show CDR1 as SGHAT and CDR2 as FQNNGV. The CDR3 contains 13 residues. The V end lost 0 bases, the J end lost 6 bases, and 8 bases lay between the germline ends. All patients relapsed after autologous stem cell transplantation, and brentuximab vedotin exposure varied. For this clone: Its specificity is unknown.

This sequence originates from a human donor with classical Hodgkin lymphoma. This chain uses TRBV11-2 with TRBJ1-1; D is possibly TRBD1 (5 bases). Source: peripheral blood mononuclear cells (PBMCs), taken at baseline. CDR3 protein: CASSLDRGAEAFF. The CDR3 DNA sequence: TGTGCCAGCAGCTTAGATCGGGGGGCTGAAGCTTTCTTT.